This T cell receptor beta chain was captured in a study of shared clonotypes between healthy human individuals. CD45RO-negative, CCR7-selected cells formed the naive CD8 fraction, which excluded terminally differentiated effector memory CD45RA+ cells. The germline CDR1 and CDR2 sequences are MNHEY and SVGAGI. The V gene end was trimmed by 0 bases and the J gene end by 6 bases; junction bases not matched to a gene: 8. The CDR3 is made up of 16 amino acids. TCRdb's copy holds only in-frame clones and misses some; the assay was immunoSEQ multiplex PCR. The data show just over 2,000,000 clones, just under 95% seen once.

The source is a man in his late teens or twenties in good health. Sequencing was done on a sample of naive CD8+ T cells sorted from blood. The rearrangement uses TRBV6-5 and TRBJ1-2; 9 nucleotides align to TRBD1. This CDR3 is CASSYSGGTGKDGYTF. The DNA of the CDR3 is TGTGCCAGCAGTTACTCGGGGGGGACAGGGAAGGATGGCTACACCTTC.